The clone carrying this TCR beta chain has a count of ten or more. Its antigen is currently unknown. This entry comes from a study of CD8 T cells in ankylosing spondylitis. General study results and limits: The authors reported significant enrichment of disease-linked clones in matched ankylosing spondylitis synovial fluid. In ankylosing spondylitis blood, a motif of roughly eight highly homologous TCR beta variants appeared characteristic.

Each TCR beta library was made by quantitative 5'-RACE that incorporated molecular barcodes. TCRdb redid the calling of the 5' RACE reads with MiXCR, one entry per CDR3 protein. The sample has about 130,000 distinct CDR3 sequences, about 6.5% seen once; the top ten hold more than 10%. Germline V lookup: CDR1 SGHTA, CDR2 FQGNSA. The V and J ends lost 1 base and 2 bases, in that order; junction bases with no gene match: 3. The CDR3 contains 15 residues. The sample comprised blood, either unsorted or a sorted T cell fraction (not recorded which). The TCR comes from a male donor with ankylosing spondylitis or in good health (not recorded which). The V gene is TRBV7-2, the J gene TRBJ2-5; 8 nucleotides align to TRBD2. In DNA, the CDR3 is TGTGCCAGCAGCTTAGAAGCGGGGGAACAAGAGACCCAGTACTTC. This gives the protein CASSLEAGEQETQYF.